What follows describes a single TCR beta chain. This entry is derived from a study of OX40 agonist ivuxolimab in advanced cancers. At cycle 4 day 1, cycle 7 day 1, and baseline, blood was sampled. Profiling relied on immunoSEQ multiplex PCR, and the TCRdb table lists in-frame clones only, not all of them. This sample has about 89,000 clones, with 90% to 95% found just once. This CDR3 contains 13 residues. Trimming took off 4 bases at V and 7 bases at J, with 13 bases between the two ends. The V gene's germline CDR1 is ENHRY and CDR2 SYGVKD. The sequencing here drew on CD4+ or CD8+ T cells sorted from blood, taken in a trial of the OX40 agonist ivuxolimab. The rearrangement uses TRBV10-3 and TRBJ1-2; perhaps TRBD1 as D (5 bases). The clonotype originates from an adult with an advanced solid tumor such as melanoma, head and neck, liver or kidney cancer. The CDR3 nucleotides are TGTGCCATCAGTGTGGAGGGGAGGAGTGGCTACACCTTC. This encodes CAISVEGRSGYTF.